These T cell receptor beta chains were read from a single sample in a study of shared clonotypes between healthy human individuals. Using immunoSEQ multiplex PCR, the repertoire was profiled, and TCRdb retains in-frame clones only, with some absent. The sample shows roughly 1,000,000 clones, around 82% of them seen only once. The sequencing sample was made of memory CD4+ T cells from PBMCs. All receptors come from a man younger than 30 in good health. Some clones in this sample may be carry-over from other donors' samples. Each CDR3 is given with its conserved first and last residue. The D gene is left open where the match is weak. Only some rows state a clone size, as once, few, many or a class for expanded clones.

abundance,v_gene,d_gene,len,j_gene,CDR3nt,CDR3aa
few,TRBV6-1,TRBD2,16,TRBJ2-1,TGTGCCAGCAGTGACGTCAAAGCGGGAGGGCCTTATGAGCAGTTCTTC,CASSDVKAGGPYEQFF
-,TRBV5-6,TRBD1,16,TRBJ1-5,TGTGCCAGCAGCTCCCAAGGACAGGGTTGGTATCAGCCCCAGCATTTT,CASSSQGQGWYQPQHF
-,TRBV28,-,15,TRBJ1-2,TGTGCCAGCACCTACGCCGTCCAGGGGAGCTATGGCTACACCTTC,CASTYAVQGSYGYTF
-,TRBV28,-,13,TRBJ1-3,TGTGGAACAGAAATGTTATCTGGAAACACCATATATTTT,CGTEMLSGNTIYF
-,TRBV28,TRBD2,20,TRBJ2-1,TGTGCCAGCAGTTTTCCCGGGACTAGCGGATACATACGCTCCTACAATGAGCAGTTCTTC,CASSFPGTSGYIRSYNEQFF
-,TRBV11-2,-,17,TRBJ2-1,TGTGCCAGCAGCTTAGAATTGACTATGGTATCGTACAATGAGCAGTTCTTC,CASSLELTMVSYNEQFF
-,TRBV6-5,TRBD1,13,TRBJ1-4,TGTGCCAGTAGCAGGGGGCAGAATGAAAAACTGTTTTTT,CASSRGQNEKLFF
-,TRBV28,-,14,TRBJ2-2,TGTGCCAGCAGTTTATCACCGCTCATCGGGGAGCTGTTTTTT,CASSLSPLIGELFF
-,TRBV29-1,-,11,TRBJ1-4,TGCAGCGTTGAAGGTGATGAAAAACTGTTTTTT,CSVEGDEKLFF
few,TRBV19,-,14,TRBJ1-3,TGTGCCAGTAGTATCTCCACAGATGGAAACACCATATATTTT,CASSISTDGNTIYF
-,TRBV9,TRBD2,17,TRBJ2-1,TGTGCCAGCAGCGCCCTGGGGGGTGGGACTAGAAACAATGAGCAGTTCTTC,CASSALGGGTRNNEQFF
-,TRBV30,TRBD1,14,TRBJ1-2,TGTGCCTGGAGCCGCGGACAGGGGGCGAGGGGCTACACCTTC,CAWSRGQGARGYTF
-,TRBV30,-,15,TRBJ1-5,TGTGCCTGGAGTGCGGACATGCTGGGGGTTCAGCCCCAGCATTTT,CAWSADMLGVQPQHF
-,TRBV7-9,-,16,TRBJ2-1,TGTGCCTTCCACCAGGAGGGTCAAAGCTCCTACAATGAGCAGTTCTTC,CAFHQEGQSSYNEQFF
-,TRBV6-6,-,13,TRBJ2-3,TGTGCCAGCCACACAGCAACTCCAGATACGCAGTATTTT,CASHTATPDTQYF
-,TRBV2,TRBD1,13,TRBJ2-7,TGTGCCAGCAACCTGGGACAGTATTATGAGCAGTACTTC,CASNLGQYYEQYF
once,TRBV18,TRBD2,18,TRBJ2-1,TGTGCCAGCTCACCCGGGACTAGCGGGAGGCGGGGAAACAATGAGCAGTTCTTC,CASSPGTSGRRGNNEQFF
-,TRBV19,TRBD2,17,TRBJ2-1,TGTGCCAGTAGTGTCGGGACTAGCGGGAGCTCCTACAATGAGCAGTTCTTC,CASSVGTSGSSYNEQFF
-,TRBV11-2,TRBD1,14,TRBJ2-3,TGTGCCAGCAGCTATCGACAGGGGCGAGATACGCAGTATTTT,CASSYRQGRDTQYF
once,TRBV28,-,14,TRBJ2-7,TGTGCCAGCAGTGTCTACAGTTCCTCCTACGAGCAGTACTTC,CASSVYSSSYEQYF
-,TRBV7-8,-,15,TRBJ2-7,TGTGCCAGCAGCTTAGATGAGCGGAGGTCCTACGAGCAGTACTTC,CASSLDERRSYEQYF
-,TRBV5-1,TRBD1,14,TRBJ1-2,TGCGCCAGCAGCATAGGGACAGGGGTATTTGGCTACACCTTC,CASSIGTGVFGYTF
once,TRBV5-6,-,13,TRBJ2-3,TGTGCCAGCAGCTTAACTAGCACAGATACGCAGTATTTT,CASSLTSTDTQYF
once,TRBV4-1,-,19,TRBJ2-1,TGCGCCAGCAGCCAAGTGGGGGTTCGGCCCCCGAGGGGTTACAATGAGCAGTTCTTC,CASSQVGVRPPRGYNEQFF
-,TRBV5-1,TRBD1,15,TRBJ1-2,TGCGCCAGCAGCCCAACGGGACAGGCAAACTATGGCTACACCTTC,CASSPTGQANYGYTF
-,TRBV15,-,14,TRBJ2-5,TGTGCCACCAGCAGAACCAGGCAGGAAGGGGAGCAGTACTTC,CATSRTRQEGEQYF
-,TRBV6-5,-,13,TRBJ1-1,TGTGCCAGCAGTCAACAGGAGAACACTGAAGCTTTCTTT,CASSQQENTEAFF
once,TRBV28,-,15,TRBJ2-7,TGTGCCAGCAGTTTTCTTTACAGGGACTCCTACGAGCAGTACTTC,CASSFLYRDSYEQYF
-,TRBV9,TRBD1,15,TRBJ1-1,TGTGCCAGCAGCGTAGGAGGACAGGGGAACACTGAAGCTTTCTTT,CASSVGGQGNTEAFF
-,TRBV11-3,TRBD2,15,TRBJ2-7,TGTGCCAGCAGCTTGGGGGGGACTAGCGGTGGCGAGCAGTACTTC,CASSLGGTSGGEQYF